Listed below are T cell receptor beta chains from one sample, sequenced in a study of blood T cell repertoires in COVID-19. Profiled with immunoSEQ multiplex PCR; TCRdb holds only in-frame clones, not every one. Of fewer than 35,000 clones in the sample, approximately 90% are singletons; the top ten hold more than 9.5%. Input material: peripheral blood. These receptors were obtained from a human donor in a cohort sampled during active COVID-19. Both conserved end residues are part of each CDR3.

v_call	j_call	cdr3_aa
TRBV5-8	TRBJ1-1	CASSHRQGFTEAFF
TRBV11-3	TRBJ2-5	CASSKPGTAEETQYF
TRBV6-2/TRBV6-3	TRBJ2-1	CASSLREWNEQFF
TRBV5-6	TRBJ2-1	CASSFGTGGLYEQFF
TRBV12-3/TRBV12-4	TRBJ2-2	CASRAGLGELFF
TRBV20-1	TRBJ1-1	CSASWNTEAFF
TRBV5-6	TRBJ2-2	CASSYYRDRTGELFF
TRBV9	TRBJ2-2	CASSPHGLAGTGELFF
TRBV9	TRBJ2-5	CASSAGQMYQETQYF
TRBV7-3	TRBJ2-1	CASSSRPVAGVGNNEQFF
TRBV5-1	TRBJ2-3	CASSLAYTDTQYF
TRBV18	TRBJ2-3	CASSFSVAGVNVDTQYF
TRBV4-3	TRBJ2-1	CASSSTKYNEQFF
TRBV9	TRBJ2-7	CASSPVGAFSYEQYF
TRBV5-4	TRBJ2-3	CASSLKLGLSTDTQYF
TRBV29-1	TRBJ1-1	CSPSRAGANTEAFF
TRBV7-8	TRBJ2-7	CASSTRLGRREQYF
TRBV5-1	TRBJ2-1	CASSSGQGGSYNEQFF
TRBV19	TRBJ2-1	CASSTGTTYYNEQFF
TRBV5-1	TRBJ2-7	CASSLDRASSGSDEQYF
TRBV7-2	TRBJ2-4	CASSSEGGRKNIQYF
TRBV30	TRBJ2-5	CAQGTGGETQYF
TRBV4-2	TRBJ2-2	CASSQEDGGGTGELFF
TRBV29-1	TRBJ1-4	CSVEGDRVDEKLFF
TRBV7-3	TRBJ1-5	CASSLEMQSSNQPQHF
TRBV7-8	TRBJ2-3	CASSWDRGTTQTSTDTQYF
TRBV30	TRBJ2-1	CAWNSGGRDLDEQFF
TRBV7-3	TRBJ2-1	CASSSGTSGSSYNEQFF
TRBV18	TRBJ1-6	CASSREEGRRSPLHF
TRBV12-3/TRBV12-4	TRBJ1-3	CASGAYGNTIYF
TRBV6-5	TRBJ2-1	CASSTLKGSYNEQFF
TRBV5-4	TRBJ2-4	CASSPDGGTLAKNIQYF
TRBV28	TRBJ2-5	CASRGGLAGGQETQYF
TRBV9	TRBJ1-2	CASSVGQGEWYGYTF
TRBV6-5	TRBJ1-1	CASRGGPLLWAFF
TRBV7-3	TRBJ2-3	CASSLTTGHRGGESDTQYF
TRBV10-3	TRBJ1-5	CAISESQANQPQHF
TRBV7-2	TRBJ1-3	CASSLDRGSGNTIYF
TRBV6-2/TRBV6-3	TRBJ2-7	CASSYSRQGPYEQYF
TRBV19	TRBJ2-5	CASSAGTGEETQYF
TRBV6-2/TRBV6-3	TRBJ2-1	CASSLAESSYNEQFF
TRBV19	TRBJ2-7	CASRGTSGDYEQYF
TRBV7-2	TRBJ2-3	CASSFGTGYTDTQYF
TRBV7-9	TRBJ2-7	CASSSPAGDHYEQYF
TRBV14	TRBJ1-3	CASSQDQGFGNTIYF
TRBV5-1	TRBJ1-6	CASSLSPDSLASYNSPLHF
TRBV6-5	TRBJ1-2	CASHLTFYGYTF
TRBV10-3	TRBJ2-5	CAISAGEETQYF
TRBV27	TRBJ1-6	CASRNRQGRNSPLHF
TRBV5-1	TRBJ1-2	CASSSTDTRIFTF
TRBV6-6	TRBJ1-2	CASTPDRTTGYGYTF
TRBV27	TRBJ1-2	CASSFGRSYGYTF
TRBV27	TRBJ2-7	CASSLAAYYEQYF
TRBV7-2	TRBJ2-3	CASSLLREDTQYF
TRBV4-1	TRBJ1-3	CASSQDRGFSGNTIYF
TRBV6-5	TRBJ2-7	CASSMPSSYEQYF
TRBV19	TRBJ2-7	CASSKDRVSEQYF
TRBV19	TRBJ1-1	CAAKGLGLNTEAFF